The 6 T cell receptor beta chains presented below share a single source sample, sequenced in a study of identical twins. Via MiXCR, TCRdb re-called the 5' RACE reads, giving one row per CDR3 protein. The table shows over 200,000 distinct CDR3 sequences, with 6.5% to 8% occurring only once. These records were also assigned to another study, of T cells expressing NK-cell markers.

Sequencing was done on a sample of CD8+ T cells sorted from blood. The source is a woman between 18 and 29 years old in good health.

The chain uses TRBV7-8 and TRBJ2-7, with D perhaps TRBD2 (5 bases). Trimming removed 10 bases at V and 7 bases at J, with 17 bases between. CDR3 length equals 12 residues. The germline V gene encodes CDR1 SGHVS and CDR2 FQNEAQ. The CDR3 region is CATTQDWREQYF. The CDR3 DNA is TGTGCCACGACCCAGGATTGGAGGGAGCAGTACTTC.

V is TRBV27 and J is TRBJ2-7, with D unresolved. The length of the CDR3 is 13 residues. Between the trimmed V and J ends, which lost 3 bases and 4 bases, there was a span of 10 bases. CDR1 is MNHEY, CDR2 SMNVEV, per germline (reference sequence). The CDR3 DNA is TGTGCCAGCAGTTTCGGTCAAAAATACGAGCAGTACTTC. It encodes CASSFGQKYEQYF.

This clonotype was counted between two and nine times. The chain links TRBV20-1 to TRBJ2-7; perhaps TRBD1 as D (6 bases). Between the trimmed V and J ends, which lost 2 bases and 3 bases, there was a span of 20 bases. The CDR3 covers 16 residues. The germline CDR1 and CDR2 sequences are DFQATT and SNEGSKA (reference sequence). This CDR3 reads CSARIPTGTRVYEQYF. CDR3 DNA sequence: TGCAGTGCTAGAATACCAACCGGGACAAGAGTCTACGAGCAGTACTTC.

The CDR3 sequence: CASSVGAAENQPQHF. As DNA, the CDR3 is TGTGCCAGCAGCGTAGGGGCAGCGGAAAATCAGCCCCAGCATTTT. The J gene is TRBJ1-5, the V gene TRBV9; no clear D gene. V dropped 0 bases and J dropped 4 bases, with 11 bases sitting between them. The CDR3 loop spans 15 amino acids. Germline loops: CDR1 SGDLS, CDR2 YYNGEE. The whole variable domain, filled in from reference TRBV9 and TRBJ1-5, reads DSGVTQTPKHLITATGQRVTLRCSPRSGDLSVYWYQQSLDQGLQFLIQYYNGEERAKGNILERFSAQQFPDLHSELNLSSLELGDSALYFCASSVGAAENQPQHFGDGTRLSIL.

This clonotype was counted many times. The chain carries TRBV6-1 and TRBJ1-3, with D perhaps matching TRBD1 (5 bases). Trimming pared 8 bases from V and 1 base from J, leaving 18 bases between. This CDR3 is 16 amino acids long. Germline V gene data show CDR1 as MNHNS and CDR2 as SASEGT. CDR3 coding DNA: TGTGCCAGCGGATCGGGACCTCCTTATTCTGGAAACACCATATATTTT. As protein: CASGSGPPYSGNTIYF.

Only a few counts were recorded for this clonotype. This chain connects TRBV5-1 to TRBJ2-7, with 8 bases matching TRBD2. The CDR3 loop spans 17 amino acids. Looked up from germline, CDR1 is SGHRS and CDR2 is YFSETQ. V shed 0 bases, J shed 1 base, and the junction held 9 bases outside the gene matches. The CDR3 protein is CASSLVSATSGSYEQYF. CDR3 coding DNA: TGCGCCAGCAGCTTGGTTAGCGCCACTAGCGGATCCTACGAGCAGTACTTC. Supplemented by reference TRBV5-1 and TRBJ2-7, the full variable domain reads KAGVTQTPRYLIKTRGQQVTLSCSPISGHRSVSWYQQTPGQGLQFLFEYFSETQRNKGNFPGRFSGRQFSNSRSEMNVSTLELGDSALYLCASSLVSATSGSYEQYFGPGTRLTVT.